This entry lists 19 T cell receptor beta chains sequenced from one sample in a study of blood T cell repertoires in COVID-19. Only in-frame clones appear in the TCRdb table, and some are missing; sequencing was by immunoSEQ multiplex PCR. The sample comprises about 28,000 clones, roughly 84% of which are singletons, and about 15% rests with the top ten. The sample comprised peripheral blood. The receptors here all came from a man between 65 and 80 years old with active COVID-19.

There are a few counts of this clone. Other nucleotide sequences from this sample produce the same CDR3. The chain links TRBV7-9 to TRBJ2-1, with 8 bases identical to TRBD2. The germline V gene encodes CDR1 SEHNR and CDR2 FQNEAQ (reference sequence). The CDR3 has 15 amino acids. With V trimmed by 1 base and J by 9 bases, 8 bases remained unmatched. The DNA for the CDR3 is TGTGCCAGCAGCTTAGTTACCGGGGGGGCCGTTGAGCAGTTCTTC. Its protein is CASSLVTGGAVEQFF. Full variable domain (outside the CDR3, taken from reference TRBV7-9 and TRBJ2-1): DTGVSQNPRHKITKRGQNVTFRCDPISEHNRLYWYRQTLGQGPEFLTYFQNEAQLEKSRLLSDRFSAERPKGSFSTLEIQRTEQGDSAMYLCASSLVTGGAVEQFFGPGTRLTVL.

The chain joins TRBV29-1 to TRBJ1-1, with D hard to call. V was cut by 4 bases and J by 1 base, with 16 bases left in between. Per the germline V gene, CDR1 is SQVTM and CDR2 is ANQGSEA. The CDR3 loop spans 15 amino acids. The CDR3 DNA is TGCAGCGTTGTTCCAAATGCCGCGAGGAACACTGAAGCTTTCTTT. It is translated as CSVVPNAARNTEAFF.

The genes are TRBV7-3 and TRBJ2-5; tentatively, D is TRBD2 (5 bases). The CDR3 loop spans 14 amino acids. CDR1 SGHTA and CDR2 FQGTGA come from the germline V gene. Trimming pared 1 base from V and 5 bases from J, leaving 11 bases between. The CDR3 here is CASSLMASSETQYF. The CDR3 nucleotides are TGTGCCAGCAGCTTAATGGCTAGCTCGGAGACCCAGTACTTC. Drawing the rest from reference TRBV7-3 and TRBJ2-5, the complete variable domain is GAGVSQTPSNKVTEKGKYVELRCDPISGHTALYWYRQSLGQGPEFLIYFQGTGAADDSGLPNDRFFAVRPEGSVSTLKIQRTERGDSAVYLCASSLMASSETQYFGPGTRLLVL.

The genes are TRBV11-3 and TRBJ1-6, with 9 bases matching TRBD1. Per the germline V gene, CDR1 is SGHNT and CDR2 is YENEEA. This CDR3 region has 15 residues. V lost 5 bases to trimming and J lost 9 bases; unmatched junction nucleotides: 8. DNA of the CDR3: TGTGCCAGCAGCCTACGGGACAGGGAAGGTTCACCCCTCCACTTT. Its translation is CASSLRDREGSPLHF.

CDR3 loop: CASSEARFSYEQYF. The CDR3 DNA reads as TGTGCCAGCAGTGAAGCGCGTTTCTCCTACGAGCAGTACTTC. V and J are TRBV2 and TRBJ2-7, with unresolved D. The V gene lost 0 bases and the J gene lost 0 bases, with 6 bases spanning the gap. Looked up from germline, CDR1 is SNHLY and CDR2 is FYNNEI. This CDR3 is 14 amino acids long.

The DNA for the CDR3 is TGTGCCAGCAGCTTGGGGGGAAGGGGGCAGGTTGAAAAACTGTTTTTT. As protein: CASSLGGRGQVEKLFF. The chain uses TRBV5-4 and TRBJ1-4; TRBD1 agrees at 7 bases. The V gene's germline CDR1 is SGHNT and CDR2 YYREEE (reference sequence). CDR3 size: 16 residues. Trimming took 0 bases from V and 7 from J; bases not matched to a gene: 9.

The gene calls are TRBV12-3 or TRBV12-4 and TRBJ2-7; TRBD2 might be the D (5 bases). The CDR3 is 13 amino acids. V was clipped by 0 bases and J by 8 bases, with 11 bases between them. This CDR3 is CASSLASGGKQYF. CDR3 nucleotide sequence: TGTGCCAGCAGTTTAGCGAGCGGAGGCAAGCAGTACTTC.

In nucleotides, the CDR3 is TGTGCCAGCAGCTCGGGACAGGAGGATACGCAGTATTTT. Residues: CASSSGQEDTQYF. This chain links TRBV7-2 with TRBJ2-3, with 8 positions matching TRBD1. Germline loops: CDR1 SGHTA, CDR2 FQGNSA. The CDR3 has 13 residues. The V segment lost 4 bases and the J segment 6 bases; nucleotides outside the gene matches: 3.

The chain has TRBV7-7 and TRBJ2-5, with 10 bases lining up with TRBD1. The CDR3 consists of 16 residues. V was clipped by 5 bases and J by 5 bases; unmatched bases: 11. The germline V gene encodes CDR1 SSHAT and CDR2 FNYEAQ (reference sequence). CDR3 in DNA: TGTGCCAGCAGCCCCATCTTCGACAGGGGGCGGGAGACCCAGTACTTC. Encoded protein: CASSPIFDRGRETQYF. Drawing the rest from reference TRBV7-7 and TRBJ2-5, the complete variable domain is GAGVSQSPRYKVTKRGQDVTLRCDPISSHATLYWYQQALGQGPEFLTYFNYEAQPDKSGLPSDRFSAERPEGSISTLTIQRTEQRDSAMYRCASSPIFDRGRETQYFGPGTRLLVL.

This rearrangement joins TRBV10-3 to TRBJ2-1; TRBD1 is a possible D gene (6 bases). Trimming removed 4 bases at V and 4 bases at J, with 8 bases between. This CDR3 region has 13 residues. In germline, CDR1 is ENHRY, CDR2 SYGVKD. The CDR3 is CAISGQGYNEQFF. The DNA for the CDR3 is TGTGCCATCAGTGGCCAGGGGTACAATGAGCAGTTCTTC.

The chain has TRBV7-9 and TRBJ2-1; 9 nucleotides match TRBD1. V dropped 4 bases and J dropped 5; count of bases not matched to a gene: 3. This CDR3 is 14 amino acids long. CDR1 and CDR2 from the germline V gene are SEHNR and FQNEAQ (reference sequence). CDR3 sequence: CASSSGTGNNEQFF. The CDR3 region has the DNA TGTGCCAGCAGCTCAGGGACAGGGAACAATGAGCAGTTCTTC.

The chain employs TRBV6-2 or TRBV6-3 and TRBJ2-2, with 8 bases fitting TRBD2. The ends lost 0 bases at V and 4 bases at J; junction bases unmatched: 4. Germline CDR1 and CDR2: MNHEY and SVGEGT. This CDR3 has 16 residues. This CDR3 is CASSYSGTSGTGELFF. The DNA of the CDR3 is TGTGCCAGCAGTTACTCCGGGACTAGTGGCACCGGGGAGCTGTTTTTT.

The V and J genes are TRBV29-1 and TRBJ2-2; TRBD2 might be the D (6 bases). This CDR3 region has 13 residues. V was cut by 1 base and J by 7 bases, with 10 bases left in between. The germline CDR1 and CDR2 sequences are SQVTM and ANQGSEA. The CDR3 nucleotides are TGCAGCGTTGAAGGGCGGAGGGACGGGGAGCTGTTTTTT. Its protein is CSVEGRRDGELFF.

The chain carries TRBV6-2 or TRBV6-3 and TRBJ1-1; D may be TRBD1 (6 bases). Between the trimmed V and J ends, which lost 6 bases and 6 bases, there was a span of 14 bases. The V gene's germline CDR1 is MNHEY and CDR2 SVGEGT. This CDR3 spans 13 amino acids. This chain's CDR3 is CASSSRGGSEAFF. DNA for the CDR3: TGTGCCAGCAGCTCCAGAGGGGGATCTGAAGCTTTCTTT.

The chain uses TRBV30 and TRBJ2-3, with TRBD2 as a possible D gene (6 bases). CDR1 is GTSNPN and CDR2 is SVGIG in the germline V gene (reference sequence). This CDR3 contains 17 residues. V was pared by 0 bases and J by 0 bases, with 16 bases between. CDR3 nucleotides: TGTGCCTGGAGTGTAGGCGGGACTTACCGGAGCACAGATACGCAGTATTTT. Its translation is CAWSVGGTYRSTDTQYF.

This clone has more than one count but fewer than ten. The chain combines TRBV18 with TRBJ1-2, with 7 bases that match TRBD1. This CDR3 comprises 13 residues. Per germline, CDR1 KGHSH and CDR2 LQKENI. V shed 5 bases, J shed 7 bases, and the junction held 7 bases outside the gene matches. CDR3 DNA sequence: TGTGCCAGCTCATCGACAGGGATTACTGGCTACACCTTC. It yields the protein CASSSTGITGYTF. The full variable domain, rest sourced from reference TRBV18 and TRBJ1-2, is NAGVMQNPRHLVRRRGQEARLRCSPMKGHSHVYWYRQLPEEGLKFMVYLQKENIIDESGMPKERFSAEFPKEGPSILRIQQVVRGDSAAYFCASSSTGITGYTFGSGTRLTVV.

This rearrangement joins TRBV11-3 to TRBJ2-7; TRBD2 matches at 8 bases. With V trimmed by 4 bases and J by 1 base, 6 bases remained unmatched. This CDR3 is 15 amino acids long. Per germline, CDR1 SGHNT and CDR2 YENEEA. The CDR3 protein is CASSSRGGLSYEQYF. CDR3 in DNA: TGTGCCAGCAGCTCCCGGGGGGGCCTGTCCTACGAGCAGTACTTC.

This chain connects TRBV5-6 to TRBJ2-7; 9 bases agree with TRBD1. After removal of 9 bases from V and 6 bases from J, the junction contained 4 bases not matched to a gene. The CDR3 is 11 residues long. Per the germline V gene, CDR1 is SGHDT and CDR2 is YYEEEE. In DNA form, the CDR3 reads TGTGCCACCGGGACAGGGCTCGAGCAGTACTTC. Its translation is CATGTGLEQYF.

This clone came up a few times. CDR3 nucleotides: TGTGCCAGTAGTATAGATCACAGGCCTCGGGCCACTGAAGCTTTCTTT. Protein product: CASSIDHRPRATEAFF. The chain combines TRBV19 with TRBJ1-1; D might be TRBD1 (5 bases). Trimming cost V 0 bases and J 4 bases, with 15 bases left between them. The CDR3 is made up of 16 amino acids. From germline, CDR1 is LNHDA and CDR2 SQIVND (reference sequence).